Below, one T cell receptor beta chain is given with its context. Its target is not known. The data originate from a study of PD-1 blockade in classical Hodgkin lymphoma. General study findings and limits: The authors excluded patients who started nivolumab under 1 year after ASCT. Lower baseline TCR diversity was reported for newly diagnosed patients than for healthy donors. Baseline diversity in complete responders resembled that of newly diagnosed patients.

TCRdb's copy holds only in-frame clones and misses some; the assay was immunoSEQ multiplex PCR. The table has about 23,000 clones, about three quarters seen once. The CDR3 is 16 amino acids. Trimming removed 1 base from V and 2 bases from J; junction bases left unmatched: 8. Germline CDR1 and CDR2: SGHNT and YYREEE (reference sequence). Every single patient, without exception, relapsed after autologous stem cell transplantation, and brentuximab vedotin exposure varied. Progressive disease, partial response or complete response was each patient's best response. V is TRBV5-4 and J is TRBJ2-5, with 7 bases lining up with TRBD2. This TCR derives from a human donor with classical Hodgkin lymphoma. The sample was peripheral blood mononuclear cells (PBMCs), taken at baseline. CDR3 sequence reads: CASSLSSGTIQETQYF. The CDR3 nucleotides are TGTGCCAGCAGCTTGTCCTCCGGGACTATACAAGAGACCCAGTACTTC.